This TCR beta chain emerged from a study of cytomegalovirus exposure and HLA in healthy donors. This PCR relied on a set of 60 Vbeta primers and 13 Jbeta primers. Clones were sequenced by immunoSEQ multiplex PCR, and TCRdb holds only the in-frame ones, with some missing. Of some 160,000 clones in the sample, about 75% were seen once. Concerning this clone itself: The antigen is unknown.

Points from the study as a whole: Earlier analysis yielded a pattern in which most TCR beta V segments were productive about 90% or about 30% of the time. Confirmation was obtained in vitro that a few CMV-associated chains are specific for CMV antigens.

CDR1 is MRHNA and CDR2 is SNTAGT in the germline V gene. This CDR3 comprises 18 residues. The J segment lost 7 bases and the V segment lost 4 bases, leaving 18 bases of the junction unmatched. This receptor was taken from a woman aged 25 to 39 in good health and CMV-seronegative. The rearrangement links TRBV6-4 to TRBJ1-4, with 7 bases aligning to TRBD1. The sequenced sample consisted of PBMCs. The CDR3 spells CASSADGVAGGRVEKLFF. CDR3 DNA sequence: TGTGCCAGCAGTGCTGATGGAGTGGCAGGGGGTCGAGTTGAAAAACTGTTTTTT.